This T cell receptor beta chain comes out of a study of T-cell reconstitution after alpha-beta-depleted transplantation in children. The TCRbeta library was prepared with unique molecular identifiers. TCRdb recomputed calls from the PCR reads with MiXCR, one row per CDR3 protein. This sample has around 370,000 distinct CDR3 sequences, with approximately 10% found just once. CDR3 length: 14 amino acids. The V end was cut by 0 bases, the J end by 6 bases, with 12 bases between. Germline V gene data show CDR1 as GTSNPN and CDR2 as SVGIG (reference sequence). The V and J genes are TRBV30 and TRBJ2-1; weak D call: TRBD2 (6 bases). The TCR sequence derives from a human donor who donated a stem cell graft to a child with acute lymphoblastic leukemia. The sequences come from PBMCs from the stem cell graft donor, collected from the stem cell graft. CDR3 bases: TGTGCCTGGAGTGTAACGGGAGTAAGCAATGAGCAGTTCTTC. Protein sequence: CAWSVTGVSNEQFF.